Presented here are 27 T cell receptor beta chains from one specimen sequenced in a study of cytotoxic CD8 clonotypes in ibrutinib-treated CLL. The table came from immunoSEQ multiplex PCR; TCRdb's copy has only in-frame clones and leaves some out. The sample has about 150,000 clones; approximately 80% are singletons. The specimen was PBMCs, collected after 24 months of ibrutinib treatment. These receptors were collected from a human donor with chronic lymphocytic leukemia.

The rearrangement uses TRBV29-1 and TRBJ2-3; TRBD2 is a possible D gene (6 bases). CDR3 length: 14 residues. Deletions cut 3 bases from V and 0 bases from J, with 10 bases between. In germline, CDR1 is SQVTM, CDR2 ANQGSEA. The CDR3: CSVDGSGSTDTQYF. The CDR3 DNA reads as TGCAGCGTTGATGGTAGCGGAAGCACAGATACGCAGTATTTT.

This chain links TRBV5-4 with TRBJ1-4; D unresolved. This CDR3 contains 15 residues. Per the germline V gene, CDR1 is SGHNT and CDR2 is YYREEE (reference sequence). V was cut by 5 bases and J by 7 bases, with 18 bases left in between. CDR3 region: CASSLAGVLGEKLFF. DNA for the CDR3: TGTGCCAGCAGTCTTGCCGGGGTCTTAGGTGAAAAACTGTTTTTT.

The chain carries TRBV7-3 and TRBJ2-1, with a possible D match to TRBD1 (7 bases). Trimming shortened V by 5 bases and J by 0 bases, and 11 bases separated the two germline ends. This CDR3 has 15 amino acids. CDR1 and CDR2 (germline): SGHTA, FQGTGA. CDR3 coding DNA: TGTGCCAGCAGCCAGGGGGGCAACTCCTACAATGAGCAGTTCTTC. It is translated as CASSQGGNSYNEQFF.

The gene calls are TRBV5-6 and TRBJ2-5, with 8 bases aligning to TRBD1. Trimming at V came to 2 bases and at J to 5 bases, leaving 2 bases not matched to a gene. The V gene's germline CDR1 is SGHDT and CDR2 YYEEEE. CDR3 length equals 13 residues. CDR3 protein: CASSFGQGETQYF. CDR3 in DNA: TGTGCCAGCAGCTTTGGACAGGGCGAGACCCAGTACTTC.

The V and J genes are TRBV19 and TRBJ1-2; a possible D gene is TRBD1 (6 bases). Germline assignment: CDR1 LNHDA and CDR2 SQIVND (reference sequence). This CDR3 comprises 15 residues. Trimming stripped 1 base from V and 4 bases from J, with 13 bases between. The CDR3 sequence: CASSIGQGPTYGYTF. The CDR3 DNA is TGTGCCAGTAGTATAGGCCAGGGGCCCACCTATGGCTACACCTTC.

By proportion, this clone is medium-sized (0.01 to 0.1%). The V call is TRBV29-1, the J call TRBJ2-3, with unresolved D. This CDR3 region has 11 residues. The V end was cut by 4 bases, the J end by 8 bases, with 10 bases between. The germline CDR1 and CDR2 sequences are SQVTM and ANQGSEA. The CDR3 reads CSVVRASTQYF. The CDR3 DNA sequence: TGCAGCGTTGTTCGGGCGAGTACGCAGTATTTT.

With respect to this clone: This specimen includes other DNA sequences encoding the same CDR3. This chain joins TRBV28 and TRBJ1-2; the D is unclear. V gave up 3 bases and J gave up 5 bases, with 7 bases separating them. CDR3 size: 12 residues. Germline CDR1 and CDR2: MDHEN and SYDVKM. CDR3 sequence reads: CASSFGGYGYTF. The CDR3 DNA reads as TGTGCCAGCAGTTTTGGTGGTTATGGCTACACCTTC.

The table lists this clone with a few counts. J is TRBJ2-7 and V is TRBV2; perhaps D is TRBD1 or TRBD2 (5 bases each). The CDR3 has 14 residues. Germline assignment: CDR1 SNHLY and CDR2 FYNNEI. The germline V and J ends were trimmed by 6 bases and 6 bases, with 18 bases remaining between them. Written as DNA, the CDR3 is TGTGCCAGCAGGAGGGACCAAGGACTCGGCGAGCAGTACTTC. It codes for CASRRDQGLGEQYF.

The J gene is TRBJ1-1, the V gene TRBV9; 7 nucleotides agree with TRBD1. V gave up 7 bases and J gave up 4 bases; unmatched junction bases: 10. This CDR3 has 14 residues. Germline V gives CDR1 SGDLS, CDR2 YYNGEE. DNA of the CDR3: TGTGCCAGCGCCCCCACAGGGGTAGTCACTGAAGCTTTCTTT. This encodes CASAPTGVVTEAFF.

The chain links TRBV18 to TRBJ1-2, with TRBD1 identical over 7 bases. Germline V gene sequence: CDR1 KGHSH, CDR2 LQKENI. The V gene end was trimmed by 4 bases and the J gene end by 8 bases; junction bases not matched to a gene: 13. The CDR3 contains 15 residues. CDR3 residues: CASSQWGQTGEGYTF. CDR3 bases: TGTGCCAGCTCACAATGGGGACAGACCGGGGAAGGCTACACCTTC.

CDR3 protein: CARADSGANVLTF. For the CDR3, the DNA is TGTGCCCGCGCAGACTCTGGGGCCAACGTCCTGACTTTC. The chain employs TRBV30 and TRBJ2-6; the D is unclear. In germline, CDR1 is GTSNPN, CDR2 SVGIG (reference sequence). V shed 8 bases and J shed 0 bases, with 8 bases lying between them. CDR3 length: 13 residues.

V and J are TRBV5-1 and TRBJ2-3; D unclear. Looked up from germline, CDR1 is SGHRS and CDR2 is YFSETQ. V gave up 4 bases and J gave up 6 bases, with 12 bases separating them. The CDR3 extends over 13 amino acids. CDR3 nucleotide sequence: TGCGCCAGCAGCCCCCTGGTGGGTGATACGCAGTATTTT. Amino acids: CASSPLVGDTQYF.

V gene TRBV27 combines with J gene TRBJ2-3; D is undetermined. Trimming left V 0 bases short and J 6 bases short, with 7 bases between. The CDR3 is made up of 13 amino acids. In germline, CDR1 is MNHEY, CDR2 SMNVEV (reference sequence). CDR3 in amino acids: CASSLSWADTQYF. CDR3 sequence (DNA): TGTGCCAGCAGTTTATCGTGGGCGGATACGCAGTATTTT.

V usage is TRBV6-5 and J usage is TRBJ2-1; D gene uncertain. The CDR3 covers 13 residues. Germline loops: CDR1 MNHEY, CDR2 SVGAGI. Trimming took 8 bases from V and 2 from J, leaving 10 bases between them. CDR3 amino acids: CASAAGAYNEQFF. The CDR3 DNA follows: TGTGCCAGCGCGGCTGGTGCCTACAATGAGCAGTTCTTC.

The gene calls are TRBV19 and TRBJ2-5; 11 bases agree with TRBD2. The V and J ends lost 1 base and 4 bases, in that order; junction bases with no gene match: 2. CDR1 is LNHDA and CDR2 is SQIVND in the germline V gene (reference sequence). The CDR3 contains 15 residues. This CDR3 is CASSIALAGGETQYF. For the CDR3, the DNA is TGTGCCAGTAGTATAGCCCTAGCGGGAGGAGAGACCCAGTACTTC.

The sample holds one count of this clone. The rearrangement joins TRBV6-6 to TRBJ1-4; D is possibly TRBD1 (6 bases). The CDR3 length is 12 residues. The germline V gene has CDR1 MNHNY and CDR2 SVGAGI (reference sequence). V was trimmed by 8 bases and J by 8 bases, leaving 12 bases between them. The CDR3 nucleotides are TGTGCCAGCGAACAGGGTGGCGAAAAACTGTTTTTT. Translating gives CASEQGGEKLFF.

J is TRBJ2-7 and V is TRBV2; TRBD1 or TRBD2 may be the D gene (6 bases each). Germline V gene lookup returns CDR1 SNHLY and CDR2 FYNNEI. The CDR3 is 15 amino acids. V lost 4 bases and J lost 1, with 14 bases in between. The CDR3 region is CASSADGGPSYEQYF. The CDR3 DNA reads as TGTGCCAGCAGTGCGGACGGGGGCCCATCCTACGAGCAGTACTTC.

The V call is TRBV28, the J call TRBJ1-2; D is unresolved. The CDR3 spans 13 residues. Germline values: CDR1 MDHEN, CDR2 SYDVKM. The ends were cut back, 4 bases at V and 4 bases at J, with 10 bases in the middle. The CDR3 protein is CASSSGRGYGYTF. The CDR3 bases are TGTGCCAGCAGTTCAGGACGGGGCTATGGCTACACCTTC.

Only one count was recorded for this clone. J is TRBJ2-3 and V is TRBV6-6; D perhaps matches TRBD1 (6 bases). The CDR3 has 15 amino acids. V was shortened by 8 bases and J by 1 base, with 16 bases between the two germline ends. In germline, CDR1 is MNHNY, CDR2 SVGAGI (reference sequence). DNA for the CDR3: TGTGCCAGCCGTAGGGGGTCGACCCGCACAGATACGCAGTATTTT. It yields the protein CASRRGSTRTDTQYF.

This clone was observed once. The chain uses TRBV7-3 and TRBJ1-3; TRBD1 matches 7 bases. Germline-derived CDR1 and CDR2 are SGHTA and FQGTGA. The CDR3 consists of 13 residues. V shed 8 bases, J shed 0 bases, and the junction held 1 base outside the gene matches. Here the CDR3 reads CASGDSSGNTIYF. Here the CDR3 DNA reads TGTGCCAGCGGGGACAGCTCTGGAAACACCATATATTTT.

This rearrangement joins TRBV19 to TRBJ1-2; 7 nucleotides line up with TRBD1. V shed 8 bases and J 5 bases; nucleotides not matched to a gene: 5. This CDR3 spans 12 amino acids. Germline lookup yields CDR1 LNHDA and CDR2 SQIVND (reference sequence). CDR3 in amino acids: CASGDRAYGYTF. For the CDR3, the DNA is TGTGCCAGTGGTGACAGGGCTTATGGCTACACCTTC.

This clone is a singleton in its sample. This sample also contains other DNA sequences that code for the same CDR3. CDR3 DNA sequence: TGCGCCAGCAGCTTGGGGCTCAACACCGGGGAGCTGTTTTTT. Translating gives CASSLGLNTGELFF. V gene TRBV5-1 combines with J gene TRBJ2-2, with D unresolved. Trimming removed 0 bases at V and 2 bases at J, with 5 bases between. The CDR3 totals 14 residues. The V gene's germline CDR1 is SGHRS and CDR2 YFSETQ.

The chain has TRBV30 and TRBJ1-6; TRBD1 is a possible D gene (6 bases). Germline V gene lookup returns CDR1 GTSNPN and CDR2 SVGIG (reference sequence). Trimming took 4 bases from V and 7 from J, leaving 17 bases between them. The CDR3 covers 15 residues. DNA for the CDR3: TGTGCCTGGACCCCTAGCAGGGGATGGAATTCACCCCTCCACTTT. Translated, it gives CAWTPSRGWNSPLHF.

The CDR3: CSARTTDTQYF. The CDR3 DNA is TGCAGTGCTAGAACCACAGATACGCAGTATTTT. The chain recombines TRBV20-1 with TRBJ2-3; D call uncertain. The CDR3 runs 11 residues. Trimming removed 2 bases from V and 2 bases from J, with 2 bases in between. CDR1 is DFQATT, CDR2 SNEGSKA, per germline (reference sequence).

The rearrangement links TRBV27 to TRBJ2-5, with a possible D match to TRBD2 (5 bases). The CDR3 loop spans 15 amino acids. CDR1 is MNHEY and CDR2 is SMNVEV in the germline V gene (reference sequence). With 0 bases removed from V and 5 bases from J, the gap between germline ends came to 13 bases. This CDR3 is CASSLSMSGGETQYF. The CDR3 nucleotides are TGTGCCAGCAGTTTATCGATGAGCGGCGGGGAGACCCAGTACTTC.

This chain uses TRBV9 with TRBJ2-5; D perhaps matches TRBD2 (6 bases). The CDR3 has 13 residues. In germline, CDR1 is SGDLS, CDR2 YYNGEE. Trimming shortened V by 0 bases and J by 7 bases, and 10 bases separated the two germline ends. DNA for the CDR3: TGTGCCAGCAGCGTAGTCCCCGGGGGGACCCAGTACTTC. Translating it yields CASSVVPGGTQYF.

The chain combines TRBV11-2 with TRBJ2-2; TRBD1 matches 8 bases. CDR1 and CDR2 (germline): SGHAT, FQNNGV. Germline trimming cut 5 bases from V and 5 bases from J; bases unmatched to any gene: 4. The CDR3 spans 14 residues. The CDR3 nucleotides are TGTGCCAGCAGCGAACAGGGGGATACCGGGGAGCTGTTTTTT. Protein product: CASSEQGDTGELFF. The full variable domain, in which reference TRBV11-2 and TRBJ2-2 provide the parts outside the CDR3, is EAGVAQSPRYKIIEKRQSVAFWCNPISGHATLYWYQQILGQGPKLLIQFQNNGVVDDSQLPKDRFSAERLKGVDSTLKIQPAKLEDSAVYLCASSEQGDTGELFFGEGSRLTVL.